Sequencing of this TCR beta chain was carried out in a study of shared clonotypes between healthy human individuals. At the level of the study: The donor group consisted of two women and three men, aged 18 to 49. Each donor had three CD4 naive, three CD4 memory, two CD8 naive and one CD8 memory plate.

Germline V gene sequence: CDR1 MDHEN, CDR2 SYDVKM. Trimming at V came to 2 bases and at J to 7 bases, leaving 6 bases not matched to a gene. The CDR3 sequence is 15 residues long. Sequenced by immunoSEQ multiplex PCR; TCRdb stores in-frame clones only, minus some. The table has 950,000 to 1,100,000 clones, more than 60% seen once. Each of the donors was a healthy adult who was HIV-negative and had not had a recent acute infection or vaccination. The split of CD4+ cells yielded CD45RA+ naive and CD45RA-negative memory subsets. This clone was found a few times. The receptor's source is a man younger than 35 in good health. This chain joins TRBV28 and TRBJ2-7, with 12 bases lining up with TRBD1. Sequencing was done on a sample of memory CD4+ T cells sorted from blood. Subset given: CD45RA-negative fraction. DNA for the CDR3: TGTGCCAGCAGTTTAATGGGACAGGGGGCATGGGAGCAGTACTTC. Amino acid sequence: CASSLMGQGAWEQYF.